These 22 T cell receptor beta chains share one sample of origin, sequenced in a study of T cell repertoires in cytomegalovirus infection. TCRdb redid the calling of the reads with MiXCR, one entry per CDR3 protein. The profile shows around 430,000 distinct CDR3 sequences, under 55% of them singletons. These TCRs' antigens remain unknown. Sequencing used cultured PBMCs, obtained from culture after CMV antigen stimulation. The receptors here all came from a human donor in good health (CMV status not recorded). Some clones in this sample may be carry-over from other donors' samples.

The CDR3 is CASSLKASGIITYNEQFF. The CDR3 region has the DNA TGTGCCAGCAGCTTGAAGGCTAGCGGGATCATCACCTACAATGAGCAGTTCTTC. The chain has TRBV7-3 and TRBJ2-1; 9 nucleotides agree with TRBD2. CDR3 length: 18 residues. Per the germline V gene, CDR1 is SGHTA and CDR2 is FQGTGA. V gave up 3 bases and J gave up 2 bases; unmatched junction bases: 11.

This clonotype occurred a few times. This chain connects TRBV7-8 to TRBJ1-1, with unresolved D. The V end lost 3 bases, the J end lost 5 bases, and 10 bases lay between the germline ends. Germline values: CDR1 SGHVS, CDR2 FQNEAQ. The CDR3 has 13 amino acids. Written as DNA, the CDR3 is TGTGCCAGCAGCTTCGGCACCTGGACTGAAGCTTTCTTT. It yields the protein CASSFGTWTEAFF.

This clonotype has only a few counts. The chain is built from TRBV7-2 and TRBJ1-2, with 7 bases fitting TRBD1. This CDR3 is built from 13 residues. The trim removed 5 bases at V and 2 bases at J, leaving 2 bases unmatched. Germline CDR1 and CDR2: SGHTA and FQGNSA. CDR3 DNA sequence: TGTGCCAGCAGCGCGGGACAGAACTATGGCTACACCTTC. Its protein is CASSAGQNYGYTF.

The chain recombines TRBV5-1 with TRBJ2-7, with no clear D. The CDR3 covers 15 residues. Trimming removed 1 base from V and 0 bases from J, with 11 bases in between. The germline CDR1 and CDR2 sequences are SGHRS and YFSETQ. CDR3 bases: TGCGCCAGCAGCTTGACGGACGCTAGCTCCTACGAGCAGTACTTC. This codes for CASSLTDASSYEQYF.

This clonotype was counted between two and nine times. CDR3 DNA: TGTGCCAGCAGCCCGGGACTAGCGGGGAACCAAGAGACCCAGTACTTC. This gives the protein CASSPGLAGNQETQYF. The chain carries TRBV5-4 and TRBJ2-5, with TRBD2 identical over 13 bases. J gave up 0 bases and V 4 bases, and 3 bases lay outside the gene matches. CDR1 is SGHNT, CDR2 YYREEE, per germline (reference sequence). This CDR3 is 16 amino acids long.

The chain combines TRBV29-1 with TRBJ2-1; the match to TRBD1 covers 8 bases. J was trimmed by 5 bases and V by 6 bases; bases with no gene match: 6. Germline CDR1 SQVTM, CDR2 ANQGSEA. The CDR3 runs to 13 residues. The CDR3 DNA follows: TGCAGCGTATTGACAGGGGACCACAATGAGCAGTTCTTC. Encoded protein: CSVLTGDHNEQFF.

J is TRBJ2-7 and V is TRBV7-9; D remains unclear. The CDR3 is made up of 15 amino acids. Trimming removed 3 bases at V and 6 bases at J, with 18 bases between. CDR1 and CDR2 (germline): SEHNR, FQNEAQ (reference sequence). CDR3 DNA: TGTGCCAGCAGCTTTAGGGCAGCGACCACCCCCGAGCAGTACTTC. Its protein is CASSFRAATTPEQYF.

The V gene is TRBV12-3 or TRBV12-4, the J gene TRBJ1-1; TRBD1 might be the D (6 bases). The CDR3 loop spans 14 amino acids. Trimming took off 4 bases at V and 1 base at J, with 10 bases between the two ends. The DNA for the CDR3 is TGTGCCAGCAGTTGGACAGTGCGGAACACTGAAGCTTTCTTT. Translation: CASSWTVRNTEAFF.

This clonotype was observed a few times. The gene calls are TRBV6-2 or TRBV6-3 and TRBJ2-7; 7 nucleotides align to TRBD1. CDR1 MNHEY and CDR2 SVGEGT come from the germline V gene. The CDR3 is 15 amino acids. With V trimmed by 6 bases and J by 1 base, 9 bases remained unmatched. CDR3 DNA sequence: TGTGCCAGCAGACCCGACAGGGCCCCTTCCTACGAGCAGTACTTC. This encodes CASRPDRAPSYEQYF.

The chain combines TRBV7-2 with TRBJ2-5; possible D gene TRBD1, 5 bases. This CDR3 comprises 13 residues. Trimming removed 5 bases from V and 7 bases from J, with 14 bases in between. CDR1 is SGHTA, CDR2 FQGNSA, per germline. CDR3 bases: TGTGCCAGCAGCGTGGCAGGGCTCCGGACCCAGTACTTC. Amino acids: CASSVAGLRTQYF.

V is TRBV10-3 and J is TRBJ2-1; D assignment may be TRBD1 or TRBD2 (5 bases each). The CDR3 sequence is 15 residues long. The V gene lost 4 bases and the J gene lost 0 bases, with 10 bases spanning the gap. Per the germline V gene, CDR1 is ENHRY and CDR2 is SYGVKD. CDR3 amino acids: CAISGVGTSYNEQFF. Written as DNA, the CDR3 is TGTGCCATCAGTGGGGTCGGGACCTCCTACAATGAGCAGTTCTTC.

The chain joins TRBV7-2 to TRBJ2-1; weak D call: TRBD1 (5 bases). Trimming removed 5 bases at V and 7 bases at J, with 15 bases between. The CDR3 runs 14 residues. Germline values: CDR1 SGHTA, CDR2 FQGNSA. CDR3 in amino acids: CASSVQAGPNEQFF. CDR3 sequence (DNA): TGTGCCAGCAGCGTCCAGGCAGGGCCGAATGAGCAGTTCTTC. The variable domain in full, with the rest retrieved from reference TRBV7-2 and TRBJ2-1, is GAGVSQSPSNKVTEKGKDVELRCDPISGHTALYWYRQSLGQGLEFLIYFQGNSAPDKSGLPSDRFSAERTGGSVSTLTIQRTQQEDSAVYLCASSVQAGPNEQFFGPGTRLTVL.

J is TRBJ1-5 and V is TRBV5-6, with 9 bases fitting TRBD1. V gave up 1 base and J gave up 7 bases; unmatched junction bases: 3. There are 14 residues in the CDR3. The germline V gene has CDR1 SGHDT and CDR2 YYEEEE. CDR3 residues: CASSLLQGAQPQHF. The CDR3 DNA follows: TGTGCCAGCAGCTTGCTACAGGGGGCCCAGCCCCAGCATTTT.

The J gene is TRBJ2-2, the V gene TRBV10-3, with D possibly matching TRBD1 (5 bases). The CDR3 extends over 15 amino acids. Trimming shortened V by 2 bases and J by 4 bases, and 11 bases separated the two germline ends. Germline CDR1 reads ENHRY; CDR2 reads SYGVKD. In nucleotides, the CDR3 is TGTGCCATCAGTGAGGACAGTCCGGGCACCGGGGAGCTGTTTTTT. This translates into CAISEDSPGTGELFF.

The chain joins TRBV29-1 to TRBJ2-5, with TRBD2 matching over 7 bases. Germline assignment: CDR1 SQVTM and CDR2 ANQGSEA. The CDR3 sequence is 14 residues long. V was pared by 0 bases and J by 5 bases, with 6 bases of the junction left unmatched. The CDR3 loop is CSVEEGGLGETQYF. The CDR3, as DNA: TGCAGCGTTGAAGAGGGAGGGTTGGGGGAGACCCAGTACTTC.

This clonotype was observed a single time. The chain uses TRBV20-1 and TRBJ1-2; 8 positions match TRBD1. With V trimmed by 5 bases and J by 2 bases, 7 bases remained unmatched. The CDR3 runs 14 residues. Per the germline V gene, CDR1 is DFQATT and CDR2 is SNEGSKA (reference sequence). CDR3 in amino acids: CSALMRQGNYGYTF. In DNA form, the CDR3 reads TGCAGTGCTTTGATGCGACAGGGGAACTATGGCTACACCTTC.

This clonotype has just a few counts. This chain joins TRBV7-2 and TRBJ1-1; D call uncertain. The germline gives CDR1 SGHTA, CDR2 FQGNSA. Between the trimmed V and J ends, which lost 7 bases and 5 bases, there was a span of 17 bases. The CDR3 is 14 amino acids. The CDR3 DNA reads TGTGCCAGCATTACGAGGCGGGGATGGACTGAAGCTTTCTTT. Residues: CASITRRGWTEAFF.

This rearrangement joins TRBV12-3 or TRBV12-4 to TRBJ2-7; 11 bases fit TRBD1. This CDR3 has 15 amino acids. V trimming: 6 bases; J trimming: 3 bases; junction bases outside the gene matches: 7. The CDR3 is CASRRGQGAFYEQYF. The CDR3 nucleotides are TGTGCCAGCAGAAGAGGACAGGGGGCTTTCTACGAGCAGTACTTC.

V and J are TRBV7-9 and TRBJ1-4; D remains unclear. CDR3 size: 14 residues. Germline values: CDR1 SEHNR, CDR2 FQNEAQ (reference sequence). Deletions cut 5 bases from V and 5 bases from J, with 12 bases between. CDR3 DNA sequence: TGTGCCAGCAGCCACAACAACGGGAATGAAAAACTGTTTTTT. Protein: CASSHNNGNEKLFF.

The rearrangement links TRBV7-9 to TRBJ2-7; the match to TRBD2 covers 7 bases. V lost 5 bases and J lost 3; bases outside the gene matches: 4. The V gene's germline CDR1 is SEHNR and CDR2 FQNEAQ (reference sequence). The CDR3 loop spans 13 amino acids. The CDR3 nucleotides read TGTGCCAGCAGCGGCAGGACTAGCTACGAGCAGTACTTC. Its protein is CASSGRTSYEQYF.

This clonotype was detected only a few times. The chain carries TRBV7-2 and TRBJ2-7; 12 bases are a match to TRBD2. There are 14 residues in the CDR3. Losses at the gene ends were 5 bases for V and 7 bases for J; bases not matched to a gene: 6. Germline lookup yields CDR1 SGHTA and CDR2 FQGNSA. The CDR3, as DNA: TGTGCCAGCAGCCGCACCGGGACTAGCGGGGAGCAGTACTTC. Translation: CASSRTGTSGEQYF.

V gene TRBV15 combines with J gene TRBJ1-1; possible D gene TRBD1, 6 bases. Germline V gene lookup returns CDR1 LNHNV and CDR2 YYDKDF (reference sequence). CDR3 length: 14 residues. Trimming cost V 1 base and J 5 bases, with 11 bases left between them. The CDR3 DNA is TGTGCCACCAGCAGAGGTGGGGGCGAAACTGAAGCTTTCTTT. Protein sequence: CATSRGGGETEAFF.